Listed below are T cell receptor beta chains from one sample, sequenced in a study of blood T cells in healthy people across ages. TCRdb ran MiXCR on the 5' RACE reads and lists one entry per CDR3 protein. The sample records 1.5 million to 2 million distinct CDR3 sequences, about 35% being singletons. Sequenced material: blood. The receptor set was obtained from a woman aged 25 to 39 in good health. Both conserved end residues are part of each CDR3. A D gene is named only where the DNA matches it firmly. Not every row has a clone size; where given, it reads once, few, many or a size class.

cdr3_aa: CASSQVRGKYNEQFF; cdr3_nt: TGTGCCAGCAGCCAAGTGCGGGGCAAGTACAATGAGCAGTTCTTC; d_call: NA; j_call: TRBJ2-1; clone_size: NA; v_call: TRBV3-1
cdr3_aa: CASSGDPMGNEQFF; cdr3_nt: TGTGCCAGCAGTGGGGACCCAATGGGTAATGAGCAGTTCTTC; d_call: NA; j_call: TRBJ2-1; clone_size: NA; v_call: TRBV6-4
cdr3_aa: CSGMNTEAFF; cdr3_nt: TGCAGTGGGATGAACACTGAAGCTTTCTTT; d_call: NA; j_call: TRBJ1-1; clone_size: NA; v_call: TRBV20-1
cdr3_aa: CASSLVSSGREISTDTQYF; cdr3_nt: TGTGCCAGCAGCTTAGTGTCTAGCGGGCGTGAAATTAGCACAGATACGCAGTATTTT; d_call: TRBD2; j_call: TRBJ2-3; clone_size: few; v_call: TRBV7-6
cdr3_aa: CSATDGSSSYEQYF; cdr3_nt: TGCAGTGCCACCGACGGTTCGAGCTCCTACGAGCAGTACTTC; d_call: NA; j_call: TRBJ2-7; clone_size: NA; v_call: TRBV20-1
cdr3_aa: CASRGTGAEYF; cdr3_nt: TGTGCCAGCAGAGGTACAGGAGCCGAGTACTTC; d_call: NA; j_call: TRBJ2-7; clone_size: NA; v_call: TRBV27
cdr3_aa: CASGNGELFF; cdr3_nt: TGCGCCAGCGGGAACGGGGAGCTGTTTTTT; d_call: NA; j_call: TRBJ2-2; clone_size: NA; v_call: TRBV5-1
cdr3_aa: CASSSGLAGALYNEQFF; cdr3_nt: TGCGCCAGCAGCTCGGGACTAGCGGGGGCCCTATACAATGAGCAGTTCTTC; d_call: TRBD2; j_call: TRBJ2-1; clone_size: NA; v_call: TRBV5-1
cdr3_aa: CAISPFFGQGGDEQYF; cdr3_nt: TGTGCCATCAGTCCTTTCTTCGGACAGGGTGGCGACGAGCAGTACTTC; d_call: TRBD1; j_call: TRBJ2-7; clone_size: NA; v_call: TRBV10-3
cdr3_aa: CSAIEWDTTDTQYF; cdr3_nt: TGCAGTGCCATCGAATGGGATACAACAGATACGCAGTATTTT; d_call: NA; j_call: TRBJ2-3; clone_size: few; v_call: TRBV20-1
cdr3_aa: CASSPPEYGSSYNEQFF; cdr3_nt: TGTGCCAGCAGTCCCCCCGAGTACGGGAGCTCCTACAATGAGCAGTTCTTC; d_call: NA; j_call: TRBJ2-1; clone_size: once; v_call: TRBV7-2
cdr3_aa: CSARVLRRTQYF; cdr3_nt: TGCAGTGCTAGAGTCCTCCGGAGGACCCAGTACTTC; d_call: NA; j_call: TRBJ2-5; clone_size: few; v_call: TRBV20-1
cdr3_aa: CASRGQGASSNQPQHF; cdr3_nt: TGTGCCAGCAGAGGGCAGGGGGCCTCAAGCAATCAGCCCCAGCATTTT; d_call: TRBD1; j_call: TRBJ1-5; clone_size: NA; v_call: TRBV27
cdr3_aa: CASSSPKADTQYF; cdr3_nt: TGTGCCAGCAGCTCCCCTAAGGCAGATACGCAGTATTTT; d_call: NA; j_call: TRBJ2-3; clone_size: NA; v_call: TRBV7-2
cdr3_aa: CASSFQETQYF; cdr3_nt: TGTGCCAGCAGCTTCCAAGAGACCCAGTACTTC; d_call: NA; j_call: TRBJ2-5; clone_size: many; v_call: TRBV5-1
cdr3_aa: CASSLKAASYEQYF; cdr3_nt: TGTGCCAGCAGCTTAAAGGCTGCCTCCTACGAGCAGTACTTC; d_call: NA; j_call: TRBJ2-7; clone_size: few; v_call: TRBV7-9
cdr3_aa: CSAKGLAGGPYNEQFF; cdr3_nt: TGCAGTGCTAAGGGACTAGCGGGAGGCCCCTACAATGAGCAGTTCTTC; d_call: TRBD2; j_call: TRBJ2-1; clone_size: few; v_call: TRBV20-1
cdr3_aa: CASSPPSSGRSDEQFF; cdr3_nt: TGTGCCAGCAGTCCCCCCTCTAGCGGGAGGTCGGATGAGCAGTTCTTC; d_call: TRBD2; j_call: TRBJ2-1; clone_size: NA; v_call: TRBV12-3/TRBV12-4
cdr3_aa: CSAGSGTYEQYF; cdr3_nt: TGCAGTGCAGGAAGCGGGACATACGAGCAGTACTTC; d_call: NA; j_call: TRBJ2-7; clone_size: few; v_call: TRBV20-1
cdr3_aa: CSASSGVGEQYF; cdr3_nt: TGCAGTGCTAGTTCCGGGGTGGGCGAGCAGTACTTC; d_call: NA; j_call: TRBJ2-7; clone_size: few; v_call: TRBV20-1
cdr3_aa: CASSLEWANTEAFF; cdr3_nt: TGTGCCAGCAGCTTAGAGTGGGCGAACACTGAAGCTTTCTTT; d_call: NA; j_call: TRBJ1-1; clone_size: NA; v_call: TRBV7-9
cdr3_aa: CATVGPFNEQYF; cdr3_nt: TGTGCCACCGTAGGGCCTTTTAACGAGCAGTACTTC; d_call: NA; j_call: TRBJ2-7; clone_size: few; v_call: TRBV10-3
cdr3_aa: CASTETSGGADTQYF; cdr3_nt: TGTGCCAGCACCGAGACTAGCGGGGGGGCAGATACGCAGTATTTT; d_call: TRBD2; j_call: TRBJ2-3; clone_size: few; v_call: TRBV6-5
cdr3_aa: CASSDRGVIGDNEQFF; cdr3_nt: TGTGCCAGCAGTGATAGGGGAGTGATCGGCGACAATGAGCAGTTCTTC; d_call: NA; j_call: TRBJ2-1; clone_size: few; v_call: TRBV2
cdr3_aa: CASSEGFGSPLHF; cdr3_nt: TGTGCCAGCAGTGAAGGGTTTGGGTCACCCCTCCACTTT; d_call: NA; j_call: TRBJ1-6; clone_size: many; v_call: TRBV25-1
cdr3_aa: CASSVAPDRYYEQYF; cdr3_nt: TGTGCCAGCAGCGTAGCACCGGACAGATACTACGAGCAGTACTTC; d_call: NA; j_call: TRBJ2-7; clone_size: few; v_call: TRBV9
cdr3_aa: CASSLADRVEETQYF; cdr3_nt: TGTGCCAGCAGCTTGGCTGACAGGGTGGAAGAGACCCAGTACTTC; d_call: TRBD1; j_call: TRBJ2-5; clone_size: NA; v_call: TRBV5-5
cdr3_aa: CASSFSGGGGYTF; cdr3_nt: TGTGCCAGCAGTTTCTCCGGAGGGGGTGGCTACACCTTC; d_call: NA; j_call: TRBJ1-2; clone_size: many; v_call: TRBV12-3/TRBV12-4
cdr3_aa: CASSEKLGEYF; cdr3_nt: TGTGCCAGCAGCGAAAAACTCGGCGAGTACTTC; d_call: NA; j_call: TRBJ2-7; clone_size: NA; v_call: TRBV2